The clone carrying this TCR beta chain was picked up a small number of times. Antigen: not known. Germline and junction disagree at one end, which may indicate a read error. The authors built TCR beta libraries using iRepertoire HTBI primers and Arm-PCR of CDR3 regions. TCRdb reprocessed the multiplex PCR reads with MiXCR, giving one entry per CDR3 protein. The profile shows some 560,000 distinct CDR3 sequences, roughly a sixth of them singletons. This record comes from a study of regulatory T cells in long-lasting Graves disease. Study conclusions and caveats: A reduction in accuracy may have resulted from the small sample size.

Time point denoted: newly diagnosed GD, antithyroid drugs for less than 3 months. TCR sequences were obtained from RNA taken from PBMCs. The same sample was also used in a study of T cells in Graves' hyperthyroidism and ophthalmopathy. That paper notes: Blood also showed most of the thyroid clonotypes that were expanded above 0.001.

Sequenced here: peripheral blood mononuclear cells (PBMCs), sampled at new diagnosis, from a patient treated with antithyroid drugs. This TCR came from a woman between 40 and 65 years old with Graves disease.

CDR3 region: CVSSTTGTGSYGYTF. CDR3 bases: TGTGTCAGCAGTACCACCGGGACAGGGAGCTATGGCTACACCTTC. V gene TRBV6-1 combines with J gene TRBJ1-2, with TRBD1 identical over 9 bases. Germline-derived CDR1 and CDR2 are MNHNS and SASEGT. CDR3 length equals 15 residues.